The T cell receptor beta chain described here comes from a study of T cell responses to AZD1222 COVID-19 vaccine. TCRdb's copy holds only in-frame clones and misses some; the assay was immunoSEQ multiplex PCR. The sample shows 200,000 to 300,000 clones, approximately 93% of them seen only once. Germline trimming cut 4 bases from V and 3 bases from J; bases unmatched to any gene: 3. Germline V gives CDR1 LNHDA, CDR2 SQIVND (reference sequence). The CDR3 consists of 14 residues. This TCR derives from an adult in good health. The sample was peripheral blood, taken on day 0 of AZD1222 vaccination. The chain uses TRBV19 and TRBJ1-1; 9 bases fit TRBD1. This CDR3 is CASSKGQGYTEAFF. The CDR3 coding sequence is TGTGCCAGTAGTAAGGGACAGGGTTACACTGAAGCTTTCTTT.